This TCR beta chain is drawn from a study of blood T cell repertoires in COVID-19 (TCRdb year 2020). Turning to the overall study: Collaborator samples came from the United States, Italy and Spain and covered acute and convalescent phases of COVID-19. The material from the prospective study consisted of cDNA or gDNA derived from T cells, B-cell-depleted T cells, or PBMCs. Deeply sampled blood TCRbeta repertoires from subjects exposed to, actively infected with, or recovered from COVID-19 were included in the dataset. The repertoires were made available in a free public database intended to serve as a resource for research on the immune response to SARS-CoV-2. Samples were obtained from the ongoing ImmuneRACE study (first 160 participants) and from 950 to 1,500 subjects provided by 6 global collaborators. A de-identified subject ID, COVID-19 status, age in years and sex were almost always included in the sample metadata. Where available, HLA class I and class II types were obtained from metadata supplied by the sample provider rather than from assay-based typing.

The CDR3 runs 15 residues from the cysteine to the phenylalanine. Of all the DNA, just the CDR3 is kept, 45 bases in frame from base 1. CDR1 and CDR2, looked up from the germline V gene (reference sequence), are MNHEY and SMNVEV. Whole blood was collected in K2EDTA tubes by collaborating institutions according to the institutions' own protocols. Collaborator samples were shipped for TCRbeta analysis as frozen whole blood, isolated PBMCs, or DNA extracted from either sample type. General findings and caveats noted by the study authors: The quantity of clinical and demographic metadata differed by source and by participant and was supplied without curation.

The immunoSEQ Assay, a bias-controlled multiplex PCR, was used to amplify TCRbeta CDR3 regions from genomic DNA. In the paper's pipeline: Within the assay, amplification of reference gene primers was used to estimate how many nucleated cells each sample contained. Sequence reads were collapsed and filtered to measure the absolute abundance of every unique TCRbeta CDR3 rearrangement. For each sample, productive Simpson clonality was calculated as the square root of Simpson's diversity index over productive rearrangements. TCRdb took over this immuneACCESS table, retaining in-frame rearrangements with V and J assigned. Such tables are incomplete; in checked studies, under half of the missing clones stem from an unresolved V gene, and the remainder is unexplained. V, J and clone size were drawn from that table, and D and trimming were deduced from the DNA. This sample holds roughly 54,000 clones; roughly 80% were observed only once. More than 2.5% of the sample goes to the ten largest clones.

This clone came up a few times. Its antigen remains unidentified. At one end, the junction sequence differs from germline, possibly due to a read error. Sequenced material: peripheral blood. The V gene is TRBV27 and the J gene is TRBJ1-2; TRBD1 is a possible D gene, resting on 6 matching bases. The source of this sequence is a man aged 50-59 years with acute or convalescent COVID-19. This receptor carries the CDR3 CASSGFGDQSRTESF. The sequenced DNA is TGTGCCAGCAGCGGCTTCGGGGACCAATCCCGGACAGAGAGCTTC.